These 32 T cell receptor beta chains were all obtained from the same sample, sequenced in a study of blood T cell repertoires in COVID-19. This table comes from immunoSEQ multiplex PCR, and its TCRdb copy is limited to in-frame clones, with some not included. Of around 140,000 clones detected, less than 80% appear once; the ten largest clones hold 3.5% to 5%. The specimen sequenced was peripheral blood. All receptors derive from a woman of 80 years or more with active or convalescent COVID-19.

The rearrangement links TRBV2 to TRBJ2-3; TRBD1 is a possible D gene (5 bases). Trimming cost V 6 bases and J 7 bases, with 11 bases left between them. Germline assignment: CDR1 SNHLY and CDR2 FYNNEI. The CDR3 length is 12 residues. This CDR3 is CASSPTGNTQYF. In DNA form, the CDR3 reads TGTGCCAGCAGCCCAACAGGAAATACGCAGTATTTT.

The V call is TRBV10-3, the J call TRBJ2-2; 10 nucleotides agree with TRBD2. V lost 1 base and J lost 4; bases outside the gene matches: 9. Per the germline V gene, CDR1 is ENHRY and CDR2 is SYGVKD. The CDR3 is made up of 18 amino acids. The chain's CDR3 is CAISEFNVLAGSTGELFF. CDR3 nucleotides: TGTGCCATCAGTGAGTTTAATGTACTAGCGGGGAGCACCGGGGAGCTGTTTTTT.

V usage is TRBV12-5 and J usage is TRBJ2-1, with 9 nucleotides matching TRBD1. Looked up from germline, CDR1 is LGHNT and CDR2 is FRNRAP. The CDR3 is made up of 15 amino acids. V trimming: 6 bases; J trimming: 3 bases; junction bases outside the gene matches: 6. CDR3 nucleotides: TGTGCTAGTGGCCAAAGACAGGGGGGCTACAATGAGCAGTTCTTC. Translated: CASGQRQGGYNEQFF. Looking up the rest from reference TRBV12-5 and TRBJ2-1 gives the full variable domain: DARVTQTPRHKVTEMGQEVTMRCQPILGHNTVFWYRQTMMQGLELLAYFRNRAPLDDSGMPKDRFSAEMPDATLATLKIQPSEPRDSAVYFCASGQRQGGYNEQFFGPGTRLTVL.

The chain combines TRBV5-1 with TRBJ1-6; perhaps TRBD1 as D (5 bases). Trimming left V 4 bases short and J 9 bases short, with 20 bases between. The length of the CDR3 is 16 residues. Germline CDR1 SGHRS, CDR2 YFSETQ. The CDR3 nucleotides are TGCGCCAGCAGCCCTACGGTGGGGGGGTGGGCTTCACCCCTCCACTTT. This encodes CASSPTVGGWASPLHF.

The V and J genes are TRBV7-3 and TRBJ1-2, with TRBD1 identical over 9 bases. Germline V gene lookup returns CDR1 SGHTA and CDR2 FQGTGA. This CDR3 comprises 13 residues. The trim removed 1 base at V and 8 bases at J, leaving 2 bases unmatched. The CDR3 protein is CASSLRQGVGYTF. As DNA, the CDR3 is TGTGCCAGCAGCTTAAGACAGGGGGTAGGCTACACCTTC.

The chain uses TRBV6-1 and TRBJ1-6; D unclear. Trimming removed 6 bases from V and 8 bases from J, with 14 bases in between. The V gene's germline CDR1 is MNHNS and CDR2 SASEGT. The CDR3 runs to 14 residues. The CDR3 loop is CASSRGGPDSPLHF. CDR3 DNA sequence: TGTGCCAGCAGCCGCGGAGGGCCGGATTCACCCCTCCACTTT.

The chain recombines TRBV9 with TRBJ2-5, with 8 bases aligning to TRBD1. V gave up 0 bases and J gave up 7 bases; unmatched junction bases: 8. Germline values: CDR1 SGDLS, CDR2 YYNGEE. CDR3 size: 15 residues. The CDR3 protein is CASSVVAGGVGTQYF. In DNA, the CDR3 is TGTGCCAGCAGCGTAGTGGCAGGGGGCGTCGGGACCCAGTACTTC.

The J gene is TRBJ1-5, the V gene TRBV5-8; 11 positions agree with TRBD1. This CDR3 has 15 residues. With V trimmed by 4 bases and J by 5 bases, 5 bases remained unmatched. CDR1 SGHTS and CDR2 YDEGEE come from the germline V gene. This CDR3 is CASSADRGLHQPQHF. The CDR3, as DNA: TGTGCCAGCAGCGCGGACAGGGGGCTGCATCAGCCCCAGCATTTT. Full variable domain (missing parts from reference TRBV5-8 and TRBJ1-5): EAGVTQSPTHLIKTRGQQATLRCSPISGHTSVYWYQQALGLGLQFLLWYDEGEERNRGNFPPRFSGRQFPNYSSELNVNALELEDSALYLCASSADRGLHQPQHFGDGTRLSIL.

This clone has more than one count but fewer than ten. V usage is TRBV5-1 and J usage is TRBJ2-7, with a weak D call TRBD1 (5 bases). CDR3 size: 12 residues. The V end was cut by 9 bases, the J end by 0 bases, with 10 bases between. CDR1 is SGHRS and CDR2 is YFSETQ in the germline V gene. This CDR3 is CATQDNSYEQYF. CDR3 sequence (DNA): TGCGCCACCCAGGACAACTCCTACGAGCAGTACTTC.

Here the CDR3 DNA reads TGCAGTGCTAGTGGAAGCGTGCGGGGGGGGTCGGATACGCAGTATTTT. Amino acid sequence: CSASGSVRGGSDTQYF. The rearrangement links TRBV20-1 to TRBJ2-3, with 9 bases lining up with TRBD2. CDR3 size: 16 residues. V lost 3 bases, J lost 6 bases, and 13 bases stayed unmatched. Looked up from germline, CDR1 is DFQATT and CDR2 is SNEGSKA (reference sequence).

This chain joins TRBV7-8 and TRBJ2-1, with TRBD1 matching 9 bases. There are 14 residues in the CDR3. The germline gives CDR1 SGHVS, CDR2 FQNEAQ. V shed 1 base and J 7 bases; nucleotides not matched to a gene: 2. The DNA for the CDR3 is TGTGCCAGCAGCTTAGAACAGGGGGCAAATGAGCAGTTCTTC. This gives the protein CASSLEQGANEQFF.

As to this clone: Additional DNA sequences in this sample encode the identical CDR3. CDR3 DNA sequence: TGTGCCAGTAGCCCAACAGGGGGCAGGGACTATGGCTACACCTTC. Translation gives CASSPTGGRDYGYTF. The chain recombines TRBV19 with TRBJ1-2; 9 bases align to TRBD1. The V segment lost 6 bases and the J segment 3 bases; nucleotides outside the gene matches: 8. This CDR3 has 15 amino acids. Germline V CDR1 and CDR2: LNHDA, SQIVND (reference sequence). Combining the CDR3 with reference TRBV19 and TRBJ1-2 gives the whole variable domain DGGITQSPKYLFRKEGQNVTLSCEQNLNHDAMYWYRQDPGQGLRLIYYSQIVNDFQKGDIAEGYSVSREKKESFPLTVTSAQKNPTAFYLCASSPTGGRDYGYTFGSGTRLTVV.

The rearrangement joins TRBV6-5 to TRBJ1-2; no reliable D call. Germline CDR1 MNHEY, CDR2 SVGAGI. V was clipped by 7 bases and J by 2 bases, with 5 bases between them. The CDR3 totals 11 residues. The CDR3, as DNA: TGTGCCAGCACCCCAAACTATGGCTACACCTTC. It encodes CASTPNYGYTF.

The rearrangement uses TRBV11-2 and TRBJ2-3, with D possibly matching TRBD1 (5 bases). CDR1 and CDR2 (germline): SGHAT, FQNNGV. There are 14 residues in the CDR3. Trimming removed 5 bases from V and 0 bases from J, with 9 bases in between. The CDR3: CASSPGWSTDTQYF. The CDR3 DNA sequence: TGTGCCAGCAGCCCAGGGTGGAGCACAGATACGCAGTATTTT.

The chain combines TRBV5-6 with TRBJ2-5; 11 nucleotides align to TRBD2. This CDR3 contains 16 residues. The V gene end was trimmed by 4 bases and the J gene end by 5 bases; junction bases not matched to a gene: 10. Germline CDR1 SGHDT, CDR2 YYEEEE. The CDR3 protein is CASSTLAGGPVETQYF. The CDR3 bases are TGTGCCAGCAGCACCTTAGCGGGGGGGCCTGTGGAGACCCAGTACTTC.

V is TRBV25-1 and J is TRBJ2-1; 7 nucleotides align to TRBD1. CDR3 size: 11 residues. Germline CDR1 reads MGHDK; CDR2 reads SYGVNS. V lost 9 bases and J lost 5; bases outside the gene matches: 1. In DNA form, the CDR3 reads TGTGCCAGTGGGACAGACAATGAGCAGTTCTTC. This translates into CASGTDNEQFF.

The CDR3 nucleotides are TGTGCCAGCAGTTTGGACAGGTCCTACTCTGGAAACACCATATATTTT. The encoded protein is CASSLDRSYSGNTIYF. The V call is TRBV28, the J call TRBJ1-3; 7 nucleotides match TRBD1. This CDR3 spans 16 amino acids. V shed 3 bases and J 0 bases; nucleotides not matched to a gene: 5. Germline V CDR1 and CDR2: MDHEN, SYDVKM.

This clone has at least ten counts. The rearrangement uses TRBV5-6 and TRBJ1-2, with D possibly being TRBD1 (5 bases). Germline V gene lookup returns CDR1 SGHDT and CDR2 YYEEEE. Trimming took off 0 bases at V and 8 bases at J, with 14 bases between the two ends. CDR3 length: 14 residues. In nucleotides, the CDR3 is TGTGCCAGCAGCTTGGGATGGGGCGTCGAAGGCTACACCTTC. It codes for CASSLGWGVEGYTF.

This clone was observed a handful of times. This chain connects TRBV7-2 to TRBJ1-4; the D gene is possibly TRBD1 (5 bases). Looked up from germline, CDR1 is SGHTA and CDR2 is FQGNSA. The CDR3 contains 16 residues. The ends were cut back, 4 bases at V and 3 bases at J, with 15 bases in the middle. The CDR3 DNA follows: TGTGCCAGCAGCTACACCTACAGGCCCGCTAATGAAAAACTGTTTTTT. This gives the protein CASSYTYRPANEKLFF.

The rearrangement uses TRBV30 and TRBJ1-6; possibly TRBD1 for D (5 bases). V gave up 4 bases and J gave up 2 bases, with 21 bases separating them. The germline CDR1 and CDR2 sequences are GTSNPN and SVGIG (reference sequence). CDR3 size: 18 residues. The CDR3 region is CAWKVGLGQGPYNSPLHF. The DNA for the CDR3 is TGTGCCTGGAAAGTGGGTCTCGGGCAGGGCCCCTATAATTCACCCCTCCACTTT.

The rearrangement links TRBV19 to TRBJ2-5, with D possibly matching TRBD2 (5 bases). V was cut by 6 bases and J by 1 base, with 15 bases left in between. The germline V gene has CDR1 LNHDA and CDR2 SQIVND (reference sequence). The CDR3 runs 15 residues. In DNA, the CDR3 is TGTGCCAGTAGGGGGTCGGGGATGGCCCAAGAGACCCAGTACTTC. Amino acid sequence: CASRGSGMAQETQYF.

The chain couples TRBV5-8 to TRBJ1-1, with TRBD1 as a possible D gene (5 bases). CDR1 and CDR2 from the germline V gene are SGHTS and YDEGEE. V gave up 4 bases and J gave up 5 bases, with 12 bases separating them. This CDR3 has 13 amino acids. The CDR3 DNA sequence: TGTGCCAGCAGCCACAGCGGGGGTACTGAAGCTTTCTTT. Residues: CASSHSGGTEAFF.

The chain recombines TRBV18 with TRBJ1-2; D is ambiguous. The V end was cut by 4 bases, the J end by 8 bases, with 20 bases between. Germline V lookup: CDR1 KGHSH, CDR2 LQKENI. This CDR3 is built from 15 residues. CDR3 protein: CASSLTNLESGGYTF. The DNA of the CDR3 is TGTGCCAGCTCACTCACGAATCTGGAATCGGGGGGCTACACCTTC.

The J gene is TRBJ2-4, the V gene TRBV30, with a tentative D call TRBD1 (6 bases). Germline CDR1 GTSNPN, CDR2 SVGIG (reference sequence). This CDR3 region has 15 residues. V was clipped by 2 bases and J by 1 base, with 12 bases between them. The CDR3 spells CAWSIWDTAKNIQYF. In DNA form, the CDR3 reads TGTGCCTGGAGTATTTGGGACACGGCCAAAAACATTCAGTACTTC.

This clone was detected once. J is TRBJ2-3 and V is TRBV6-4; D might be TRBD1 (5 bases). The CDR3 length is 13 residues. Trimming took off 2 bases at V and 6 bases at J, with 9 bases between the two ends. Germline V CDR1 and CDR2: MRHNA, SNTAGT. The CDR3 nucleotides are TGTGCCAGCAGTGACACTCACAGGGATACGCAGTATTTT. Amino acids: CASSDTHRDTQYF.

The gene calls are TRBV6-5 and TRBJ2-7; D perhaps matches TRBD1 (5 bases). The V gene's germline CDR1 is MNHEY and CDR2 SVGAGI. The CDR3 length is 14 residues. With 6 bases removed from V and 2 bases from J, the gap between germline ends came to 14 bases. CDR3: CASSRTSSTYEQYF. The CDR3 nucleotides read TGTGCCAGCAGCCGGACATCTTCTACCTACGAGCAGTACTTC.

Turning to this clone: The junction does not match germline at one end; this may be a read error. This chain uses TRBV11-3 with TRBJ2-5; 13 nucleotides match TRBD2. The CDR3 totals 13 residues. Germline CDR1 is SGHNT and CDR2 is YENEEA. The CDR3 region has the DNA TGTGCCAGCAGCTTAGGGACTAGCGGGGGCCCGAACTTC. This codes for CASSLGTSGGPNF. The entire variable domain, with the rest obtained from reference TRBV11-3 and TRBJ2-5, is as follows: EAGVVQSPRYKIIEKKQPVAFWCNPISGHNTLYWYLQNLGQGPELLIRYENEEAVDDSQLPKDRFSAERLKGVDSTLKIQPAELGDSAVYLCASSLGTSGGPNFGPGTRLLVL.

The chain couples TRBV3-1 (or the pseudogene TRBV3-2) to TRBJ2-7, with no clear D. Trimming took 4 bases from V and 4 from J, leaving 14 bases between them. Per germline, CDR1 LGHDT and CDR2 YNNKEL (reference sequence). There are 14 residues in the CDR3. This chain's CDR3 is CASSRTVNGYEQYF. The CDR3 DNA reads TGTGCCAGCAGCCGCACGGTTAACGGTTACGAGCAGTACTTC.

The V gene is TRBV6-5, the J gene TRBJ1-1; no clear D gene. The CDR3 has 14 residues. Trimming took 6 bases from V and 0 from J, leaving 11 bases between them. Germline CDR1 is MNHEY and CDR2 is SVGAGI. This CDR3 reads CASRPDYMNTEAFF. The CDR3 region has the DNA TGTGCCAGCAGGCCAGACTACATGAACACTGAAGCTTTCTTT.

This clone was observed a single time. Written as DNA, the CDR3 is TGTGCCAGCAGTGAACACAGGGTGGGGGCTGAAGCTTTCTTT. Amino acids: CASSEHRVGAEAFF. The chain combines TRBV6-1 with TRBJ1-1; weak D call: TRBD1 (6 bases). V was trimmed by 2 bases and J by 6 bases, leaving 13 bases between them. The germline gives CDR1 MNHNS, CDR2 SASEGT. There are 14 residues in the CDR3.

This sequence joins TRBV6-5 and TRBJ1-1; the D is unclear. With 7 bases removed from V and 6 bases from J, the gap between germline ends came to 18 bases. The CDR3 totals 14 residues. Per germline, CDR1 MNHEY and CDR2 SVGAGI. In DNA form, the CDR3 reads TGTGCCAGCATTAACCCGACCGGGAAGGCTGAAGCTTTCTTT. Its translation: CASINPTGKAEAFF.

As for this clone: A much larger clone sits a single nucleotide away, making a read error possible. The CDR3 loop reads CASSPRGTSGGGYNEQFF. The DNA for the CDR3 is TGTGCCAGCAGCCCGAGGGGGACTAGCGGGGGGGGTTACAATGAGCAGTTCTTC. The V gene is TRBV9, the J gene TRBJ2-1; TRBD2 matches at 16 bases. The junction had 8 bases not matched to a gene; V was cut back by 4 bases and J by 4 bases. The CDR3 extends over 18 amino acids. Germline loops: CDR1 SGDLS, CDR2 YYNGEE.